These 2 T cell receptor beta chains came from one sample sequenced in a study of identical twins. TCRdb independently ran MiXCR on the 5' RACE reads; one entry per CDR3 protein. The sample yields some 190,000 distinct CDR3 sequences, about 16% seen once. These data were likewise used in another study, on T cells expressing NK-cell markers.

The sample was CD8+ T cells sorted from blood. The receptors were gathered from a woman aged 18-29 years in good health.

Ten or more counts support this clonotype. V usage is TRBV12-3 or TRBV12-4 and J usage is TRBJ1-5; D is undetermined. V was pared by 2 bases and J by 0 bases, with 5 bases between. This CDR3 spans 14 amino acids. CDR3 nucleotides: TGTGCCAGCAGTTTAATGTATAGCAATCAGCCCCAGCATTTT. Translation gives CASSLMYSNQPQHF.

This clonotype has at least ten counts. The chain has TRBV9 and TRBJ2-3; D not certain. The CDR3 is 12 residues long. Germline-derived CDR1 and CDR2 are SGDLS and YYNGEE. V lost 3 bases to trimming and J lost 4 bases, with 6 bases between them. This CDR3 reads CASSARADTQYF. The CDR3 nucleotides read TGTGCCAGCAGCGCTCGGGCAGATACGCAGTATTTT. The full variable domain, with the rest looked up from reference TRBV9 and TRBJ2-3, is DSGVTQTPKHLITATGQRVTLRCSPRSGDLSVYWYQQSLDQGLQFLIQYYNGEERAKGNILERFSAQQFPDLHSELNLSSLELGDSALYFCASSARADTQYFGPGTRLTVL.